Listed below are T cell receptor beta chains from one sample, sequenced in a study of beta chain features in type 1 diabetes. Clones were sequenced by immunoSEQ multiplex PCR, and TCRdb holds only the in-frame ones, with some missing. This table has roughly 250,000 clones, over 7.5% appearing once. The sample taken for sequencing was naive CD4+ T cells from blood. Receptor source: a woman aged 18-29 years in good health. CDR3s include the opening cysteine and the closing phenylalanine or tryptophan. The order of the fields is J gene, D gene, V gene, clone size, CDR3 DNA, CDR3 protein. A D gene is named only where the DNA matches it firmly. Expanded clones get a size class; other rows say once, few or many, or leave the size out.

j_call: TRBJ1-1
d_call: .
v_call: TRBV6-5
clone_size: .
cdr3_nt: TGTGCCAGCAGCCCGGGGGTGAACACTGAAGCTTTCTTT
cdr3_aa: CASSPGVNTEAFF

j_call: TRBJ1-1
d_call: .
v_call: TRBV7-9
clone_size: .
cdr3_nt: TGTGCCAGCAGCTTGGTTAGGAACAGCACTGAAGCTTTCTTT
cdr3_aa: CASSLVRNSTEAFF

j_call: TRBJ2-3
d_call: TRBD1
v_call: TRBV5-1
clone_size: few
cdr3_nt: TGCGCCAGCCAAAACGGCTCCCCGGGACAGACCACAGATACGCAGTATTTT
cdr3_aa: CASQNGSPGQTTDTQYF

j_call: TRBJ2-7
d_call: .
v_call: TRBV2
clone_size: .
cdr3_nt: TGTGCCAGCAGGGAGGACAGTCTTTCCTACGAGCAGTACTTC
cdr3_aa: CASREDSLSYEQYF

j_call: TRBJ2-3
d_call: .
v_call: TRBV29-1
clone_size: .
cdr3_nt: TGCAGCGTCAGGGGCGCAGATACGCAGTATTTT
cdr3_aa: CSVRGADTQYF

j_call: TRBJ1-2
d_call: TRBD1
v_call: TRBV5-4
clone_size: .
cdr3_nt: TGTGCCAGCACCTTGATGGGACAGGGTTCCTTCTACACCTTC
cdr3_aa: CASTLMGQGSFYTF

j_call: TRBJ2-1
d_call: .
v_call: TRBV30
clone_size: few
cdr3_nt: TGTGCCTGGAGTGTAAAGCTAGGCCCTCTGGACAATGAGCAGTTCTTC
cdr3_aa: CAWSVKLGPLDNEQFF

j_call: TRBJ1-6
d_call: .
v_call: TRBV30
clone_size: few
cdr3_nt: TGTGCCTGGAGAGGGACAACAAATTCACCCCTCCACTTT
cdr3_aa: CAWRGTTNSPLHF

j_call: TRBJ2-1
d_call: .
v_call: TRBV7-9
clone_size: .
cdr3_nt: TGTGCCAGCAGCTCAGGGGATCGGCAGTTCTTC
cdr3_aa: CASSSGDRQFF

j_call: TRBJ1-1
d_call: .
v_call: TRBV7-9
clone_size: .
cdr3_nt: TGTGCCAGCAGCGGGCAGTGGAACACTGAAGCTTTCTTT
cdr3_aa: CASSGQWNTEAFF

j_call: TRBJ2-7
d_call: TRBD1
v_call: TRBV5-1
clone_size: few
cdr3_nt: TGCGCCAGCAGCACGGGACAGAGATACGAGCAGTACTTC
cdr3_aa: CASSTGQRYEQYF

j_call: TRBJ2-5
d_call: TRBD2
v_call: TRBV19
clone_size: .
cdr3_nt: TGTGCCAGCCAGAGGACTAGTAGGGAGACCCAGTACTTC
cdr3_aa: CASQRTSRETQYF

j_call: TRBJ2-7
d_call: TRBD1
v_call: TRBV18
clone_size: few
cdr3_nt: TGTGCCACCTCAGCCGGGACAGGGGGCAACGAGCAGTACTTC
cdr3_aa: CATSAGTGGNEQYF

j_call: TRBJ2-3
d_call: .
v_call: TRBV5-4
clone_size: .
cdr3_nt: TGTGCCAGCAGCTTAGGGGGAGAAGGCACAGATACGCAGTATTTT
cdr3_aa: CASSLGGEGTDTQYF

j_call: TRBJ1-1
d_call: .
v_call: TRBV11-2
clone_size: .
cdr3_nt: TGTGCCAGCAGCTTAGATGAGACAGTTGGAGCTTTCTTT
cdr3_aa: CASSLDETVGAFF

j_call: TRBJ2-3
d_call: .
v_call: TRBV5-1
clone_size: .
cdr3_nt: TGCGCCAGCAGCTTGGGACAGTTCACAGATACGCAGTATTTT
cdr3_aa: CASSLGQFTDTQYF

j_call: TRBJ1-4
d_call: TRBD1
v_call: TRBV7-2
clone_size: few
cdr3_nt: TGTGCCAGCAGAGCCGGGACAGGGAGTGAAAAACTGTTTTTT
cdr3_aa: CASRAGTGSEKLFF

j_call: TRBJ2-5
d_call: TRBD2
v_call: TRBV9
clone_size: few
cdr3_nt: TGTGCCAGCAGCGTAGCGGCTAGCGGGGAAGAGACCCAGTACTTC
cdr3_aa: CASSVAASGEETQYF

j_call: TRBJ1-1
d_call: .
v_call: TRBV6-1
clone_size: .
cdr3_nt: TGTGCCAGCAGTGCACGAACAGGGTCAAGGGGGAACACTGAAGCTTTCTTT
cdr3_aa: CASSARTGSRGNTEAFF

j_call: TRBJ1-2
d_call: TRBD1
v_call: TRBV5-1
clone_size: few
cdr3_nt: TGCGCCAGCAGCTTGGGACAGGGGAACTATGGCTACACCTTC
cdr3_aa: CASSLGQGNYGYTF

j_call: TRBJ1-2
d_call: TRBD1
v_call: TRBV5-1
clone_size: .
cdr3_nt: TGCGCCAGTAGACAGGGGGATGGCTACACCTTC
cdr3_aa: CASRQGDGYTF

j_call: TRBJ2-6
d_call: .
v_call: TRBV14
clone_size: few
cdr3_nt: TGTGCCAGCAGCCAGTACTCTGGGGCCAACGTCCTGACTTTC
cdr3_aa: CASSQYSGANVLTF

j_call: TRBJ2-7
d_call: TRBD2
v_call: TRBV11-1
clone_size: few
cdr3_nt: TGTGCCAGCAGCTTAGCGTTACTAGCGGTCTACGAGCAGTACTTC
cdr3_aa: CASSLALLAVYEQYF

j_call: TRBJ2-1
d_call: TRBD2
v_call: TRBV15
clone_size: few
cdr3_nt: TGTGCCACCAGCGGGTCGGGGGGTCGGTCCTACAATGAGCAGTTCTTC
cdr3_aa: CATSGSGGRSYNEQFF

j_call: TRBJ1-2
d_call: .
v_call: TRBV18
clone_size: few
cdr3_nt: TGTGCCAGCTCACCGGCCGCTCCCGGGGTCGGAAACTATGGCTACACCTTC
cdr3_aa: CASSPAAPGVGNYGYTF

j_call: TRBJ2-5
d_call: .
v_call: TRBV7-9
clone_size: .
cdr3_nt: TGTGCCAGCAGCTTTTGGCCGACAGTGGTAACTCAAGAGACCCAGTACTTC
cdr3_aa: CASSFWPTVVTQETQYF

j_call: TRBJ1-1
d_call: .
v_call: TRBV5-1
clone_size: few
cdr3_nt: TGCGCCAGCAGCTTGGGACAGGTTGGAAGCACTGAAGCTTTCTTT
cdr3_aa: CASSLGQVGSTEAFF

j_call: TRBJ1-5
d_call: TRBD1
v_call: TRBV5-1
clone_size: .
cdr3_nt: TGCGCCAGCAGCCCGGGGACAGGGGATCAGCCCCAGCATTTT
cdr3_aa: CASSPGTGDQPQHF

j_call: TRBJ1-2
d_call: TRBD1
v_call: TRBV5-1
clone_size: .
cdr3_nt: TGCGCCAGCAGCTTTTTACAGGGGGCCGGCTACACCTTC
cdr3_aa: CASSFLQGAGYTF

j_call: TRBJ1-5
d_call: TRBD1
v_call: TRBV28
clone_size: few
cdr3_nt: TGTGCCAGCAGTCATCTTGGACAGGGAGTAGTTCAGCCCCAGCATTTT
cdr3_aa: CASSHLGQGVVQPQHF

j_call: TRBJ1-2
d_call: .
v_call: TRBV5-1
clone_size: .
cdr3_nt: TGCGCCAGCAGCTTGGGCCTGACTGAGGACTATGGCTACACCTTC
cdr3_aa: CASSLGLTEDYGYTF

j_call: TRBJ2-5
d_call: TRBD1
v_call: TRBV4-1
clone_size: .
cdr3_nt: TGCGCCAGCAGCCACCCGGGACAGGGGGCGCGCGAGACCCAGTACTTC
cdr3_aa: CASSHPGQGARETQYF

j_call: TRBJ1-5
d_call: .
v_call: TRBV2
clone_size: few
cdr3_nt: TGTGCCAGCAGTCAGTATAGCAATCAGCCCCAGCATTTT
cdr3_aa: CASSQYSNQPQHF

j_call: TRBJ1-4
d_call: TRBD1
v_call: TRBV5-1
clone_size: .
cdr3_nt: TGCGCCAGCAGCCCCGGGACAGGGGTACGGGAACTGTTTTTT
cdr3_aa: CASSPGTGVRELFF

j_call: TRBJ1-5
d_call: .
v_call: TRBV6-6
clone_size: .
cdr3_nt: TGTGCCAGCAGCTCAGGGGATCAGCCCCAGCATTTT
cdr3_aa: CASSSGDQPQHF

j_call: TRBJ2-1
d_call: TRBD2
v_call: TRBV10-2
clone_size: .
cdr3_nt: TGCGCCAGCAGGAGGGCTGCTAGCGGGAATGAGCAGTTCTTC
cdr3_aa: CASRRAASGNEQFF

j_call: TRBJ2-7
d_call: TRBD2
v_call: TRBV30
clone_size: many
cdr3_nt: TGTGCCTGGACCCCCTGGGCTAGCGGGACCTACGAGCAGTACTTC
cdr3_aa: CAWTPWASGTYEQYF

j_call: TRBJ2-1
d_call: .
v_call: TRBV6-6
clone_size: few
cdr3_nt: TGTGCCAGCAGTTATGGCGGAGGGGCTTACAATGAGCAGTTCTTC
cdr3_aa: CASSYGGGAYNEQFF

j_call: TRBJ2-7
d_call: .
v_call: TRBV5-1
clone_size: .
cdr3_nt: TGCGCCAGCAGAAATGGGGGCGCGGGCTCCTACGAGCAGTACTTC
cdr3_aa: CASRNGGAGSYEQYF

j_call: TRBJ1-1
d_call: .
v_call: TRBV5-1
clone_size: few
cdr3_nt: TGCGCCAGCAGAGGACAGCTGAACACTGAAGCTTTCTTT
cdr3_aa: CASRGQLNTEAFF

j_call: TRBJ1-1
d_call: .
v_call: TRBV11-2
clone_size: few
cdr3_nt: TGTGCCAGCAGCTTTACCCACGGCACTGAAGCTTTCTTT
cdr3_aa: CASSFTHGTEAFF

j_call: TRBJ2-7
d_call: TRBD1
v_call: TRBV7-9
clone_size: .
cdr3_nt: TGTGCCAGCAGCTTAGGGACAGGGCCCTACGAGCAGTACTTC
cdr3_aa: CASSLGTGPYEQYF

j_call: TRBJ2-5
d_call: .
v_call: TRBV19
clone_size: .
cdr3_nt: TGTGCCAGTACCCCTCGGGGCCAAGAGACCCAGTACTTC
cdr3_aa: CASTPRGQETQYF

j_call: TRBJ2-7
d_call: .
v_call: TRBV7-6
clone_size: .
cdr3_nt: TGTGCCAGCAGCTTAGCGCCCAGGGACTACGAGCAGTACTTC
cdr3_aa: CASSLAPRDYEQYF

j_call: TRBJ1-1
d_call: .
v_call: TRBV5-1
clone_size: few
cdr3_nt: TGCGCCAGCAGCTTGAGGGGCGAGATCTACACTGAAGCTTTCTTT
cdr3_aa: CASSLRGEIYTEAFF

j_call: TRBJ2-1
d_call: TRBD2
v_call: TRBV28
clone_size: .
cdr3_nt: TGTGCCAGCAGTCCACTAGCGGGAGTTAGGAGTGAGCAGTTCTTC
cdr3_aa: CASSPLAGVRSEQFF

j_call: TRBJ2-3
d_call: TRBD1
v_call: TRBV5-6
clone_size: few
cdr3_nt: TGTGCCAGCAGCCTGCCCAGGGGGTTGGCCGCAGATACGCAGTATTTT
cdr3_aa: CASSLPRGLAADTQYF

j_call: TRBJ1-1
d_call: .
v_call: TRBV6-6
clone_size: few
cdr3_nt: TGTGCCAGCAGAGCAGAGGTCGGCGAAGCTTTCTTT
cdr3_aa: CASRAEVGEAFF

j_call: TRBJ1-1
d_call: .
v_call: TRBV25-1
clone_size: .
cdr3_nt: TGTGCCAGCAGTGCAACAGGGAGCGCGTCGGAAGAAGCTTTCTTT
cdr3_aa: CASSATGSASEEAFF

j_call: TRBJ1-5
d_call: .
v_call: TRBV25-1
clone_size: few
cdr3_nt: TGTGCCAGCAGTGAGAAGGGGTGGTATAGCAATCAGCCCCAGCATTTT
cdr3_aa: CASSEKGWYSNQPQHF

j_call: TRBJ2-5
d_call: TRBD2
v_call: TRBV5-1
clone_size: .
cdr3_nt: TGCGCCAGCAGCTTATTGACTAGCGGGAGCCTAGAGACCCAGTACTTC
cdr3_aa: CASSLLTSGSLETQYF

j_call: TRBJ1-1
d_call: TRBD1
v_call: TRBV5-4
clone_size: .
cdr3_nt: TGTGCCAGCAGTTCCGGGACAGGTAACACTGAAGCTTTCTTT
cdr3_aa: CASSSGTGNTEAFF

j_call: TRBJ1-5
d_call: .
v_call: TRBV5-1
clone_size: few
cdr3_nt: TGCGCCAGCAGCACTAATAGCAATCAGCCCCAGCATTTT
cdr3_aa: CASSTNSNQPQHF

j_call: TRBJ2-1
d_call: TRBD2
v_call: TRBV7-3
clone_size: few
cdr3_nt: TGTGCCAGCAGCCCCACGGGGGGGACTGCCTGGTACAATGAGCAGTTCTTC
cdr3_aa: CASSPTGGTAWYNEQFF

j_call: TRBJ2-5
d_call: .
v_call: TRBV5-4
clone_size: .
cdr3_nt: TGTGCCAGCAGCTTGCTAAACGAAGAGACCCAGTACTTC
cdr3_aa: CASSLLNEETQYF

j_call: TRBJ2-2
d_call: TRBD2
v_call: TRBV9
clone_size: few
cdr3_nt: TGTGCCAGCAGCGTAGCGCGGGGGACCGGGGAGCTGTTTTTT
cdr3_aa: CASSVARGTGELFF

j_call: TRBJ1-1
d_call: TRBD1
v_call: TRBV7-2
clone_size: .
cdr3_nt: TGTGCCAGCAGCTTAGCCGGACAGGGGGCCCCTGAAGCTTTCTTT
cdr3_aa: CASSLAGQGAPEAFF

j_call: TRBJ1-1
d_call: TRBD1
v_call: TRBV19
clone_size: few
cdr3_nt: TGTGCCAGTAGTAAGGACAGGAGTGCGGTTTTTGACACTGAAGCTTTCTTT
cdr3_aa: CASSKDRSAVFDTEAFF

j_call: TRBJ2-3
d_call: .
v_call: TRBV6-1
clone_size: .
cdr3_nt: TGTGCCAGCATATCAGACTTTCATACGCAGTATTTT
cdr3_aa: CASISDFHTQYF